This TCR beta chain is drawn from a study of blood T cell repertoires in COVID-19. The CDR3 runs 17 residues. V gave up 1 base and J gave up 2 bases; unmatched junction bases: 7. CDR1 and CDR2 from the germline V gene are SGHTA and FQGNSA. Produced via immunoSEQ multiplex PCR; TCRdb's table is partial and in-frame only. This table holds under 300,000 clones, over 80% found once. This chain connects TRBV7-2 to TRBJ2-3, with TRBD2 identical over 9 bases. The origin of this receptor is a human donor in a cohort sampled during active COVID-19. Sample: peripheral blood. The CDR3 region is CASSLGILAGVTDTQYF. CDR3 in DNA: TGTGCCAGCAGCTTAGGGATTTTAGCGGGGGTCACAGATACGCAGTATTTT.